This is a list of T cell receptor beta chains from one sample in a study of shared clonotypes between healthy human individuals. Sequenced by immunoSEQ multiplex PCR; TCRdb stores in-frame clones only, minus some. The table shows 650,000 to 700,000 clones, with roughly 91% occurring only once. Input material: memory CD8+ T cells from PBMCs. The receptors here all came from a man between 18 and 29 years old in good health. Some clones in this sample may be carry-over from other donors' samples. Each CDR3 is given with its conserved first and last residue. Fields, in order: clone size, J gene, V gene, D gene, CDR3 protein. The D gene is left open where the match is weak. Size tells how often a clone was seen (once, few, many) or the class of an expanded clone, and some rows leave it out.

- TRBJ2-5 TRBV27 TRBD2 CASSGSAGVGETQYF
- TRBJ2-5 TRBV4-1 - CASSPLQTQYF
once TRBJ1-5 TRBV27 - CASSLQGFQPQHF
- TRBJ1-1 TRBV5-1 - CASSLGSPNTEAFF
- TRBJ1-2 TRBV29-1 - CSVEGGVSDGYTF
- TRBJ1-5 TRBV19 - CASRENYNQPQHF
- TRBJ2-3 TRBV7-9 - CASSLGQSGYRDTQYF
once TRBJ2-7 TRBV7-9 - CASSLALQDYEQYF
- TRBJ1-5 TRBV27 TRBD1 CASSLFRGPNQPQHF
- TRBJ2-2 TRBV7-9 - CASSTRRVIW
- TRBJ2-3 TRBV27 TRBD2 CASSPGTSGSSDTQYF
few TRBJ2-2 TRBV7-3 TRBD2 CASSDGLAGDGELFF
- TRBJ1-1 TRBV29-1 - CSVDVGAFF
- TRBJ1-2 TRBV9 - CASSGRDYGTYGYTF
once TRBJ2-5 TRBV28 - CASTRDSSSQETQYF
- TRBJ2-7 TRBV6-5 - CASGPPPYEQYF
- TRBJ1-4 TRBV11-2 - CASSNRDTSNEKLFF
- TRBJ2-7 TRBV11-2 - CASSSQEGQYF
- TRBJ2-7 TRBV7-9 TRBD2 CASSLGGLDLVEQYF
- TRBJ2-1 TRBV7-9 - CASSLPAGEQFF
- TRBJ2-1 TRBV11-2 - CASSRSNEQFF
few TRBJ2-1 TRBV19 - CASSIRPLFAETDNEQFF
- TRBJ2-7 TRBV19 TRBD2 CASSPLAGAISYEQYF
- TRBJ2-7 TRBV5-6 - CASSLARDDYEQYF
- TRBJ1-1 TRBV5-1 - CASSPNMNTEAFF
once TRBJ1-4 TRBV2 - CASRGTGSGEKLFF
- TRBJ1-2 TRBV9 - CASSVGQANYGYTF
- TRBJ2-1 TRBV28 - CASSSIPTDGSGNEQFF
- TRBJ1-1 TRBV4-1 - CASSQDPQGSYTEAFF
- TRBJ1-2 TRBV29-1 - CSANGASPLGGYTF
- TRBJ2-5 TRBV7-6 TRBD1 CASSLRKRGPKAQETQYF
- TRBJ2-7 TRBV10-3 - CAISGGFDSYEQYF
- TRBJ2-7 TRBV5-4 - CASSLGLLGNEQYF
- TRBJ2-1 TRBV5-4 TRBD2 CASRSSTSGTWDEQFF
- TRBJ2-7 TRBV19 - CASSIGSSSSYEQYF
- TRBJ2-7 TRBV7-9 - CASSLRDNSYEQYF
- TRBJ2-7 TRBV5-1 TRBD1 CASSHDRGNYEQYF
many TRBJ1-2 TRBV19 - CASSIEGGYGYTF
- TRBJ2-3 TRBV11-3 - CASSLVYGGNSTDTQYF
- TRBJ2-1 TRBV19 TRBD2 CASSIKGLAGNNEQFF
- TRBJ1-1 TRBV7-3 - CASSLFAFF
- TRBJ2-1 TRBV11-2 - CASSLGAGRYNEQFF
- TRBJ1-6 TRBV6-6 - CAGGVLPLHF
- TRBJ2-1 TRBV7-3 TRBD2 CASSLAGTSSYNEQFF
- TRBJ2-3 TRBV13 - CASRPSGTLDTQYF
- TRBJ1-1 TRBV10-3 - CAISGGEGVRTFF
- TRBJ2-1 TRBV7-2 - CASSLDGVQYNEQFF
- TRBJ1-3 TRBV5-1 - CASSALTREVNTIYF
- TRBJ2-1 TRBV7-9 - CASSLAGHNEQFF
- TRBJ1-1 TRBV11-3 - CASSEEGSGTEAFF
- TRBJ2-2 TRBV6-4 TRBD2 CASSPLAGGTGELFF
- TRBJ2-2 TRBV13 - CASSLAPGSSGELFF
once TRBJ2-1 TRBV9 - CASSADGGTYNEQFF
- TRBJ2-5 TRBV28 - CASIALTDSPQETQYF
once TRBJ1-6 TRBV7-9 - CASSSTEKGGGNSPLHF